The 25 T cell receptor beta chains listed next were all sequenced from one sample in a study of cytomegalovirus exposure and HLA in healthy donors. This PCR relied on a set of 60 Vbeta primers and 13 Jbeta primers. Generated by immunoSEQ multiplex PCR, the TCRdb table keeps only in-frame clones and is missing some. The sample contains around 200,000 clones, roughly 60% of which appear only once. The sample was PBMCs. These receptors all stem from a man in his forties in good health and CMV-seronegative.

The CDR3 region has the DNA TGTGCCAGCAGTGAAGATTCCGGGACTTATGGCTACACCTTC. Protein product: CASSEDSGTYGYTF. The chain has TRBV2 and TRBJ1-2; D might be TRBD1 (5 bases). In germline, CDR1 is SNHLY, CDR2 FYNNEI. Trimming left V 1 base short and J 5 bases short, with 11 bases between. The CDR3 covers 14 residues.

This sequence joins TRBV19 and TRBJ1-4; 7 nucleotides match TRBD1. This CDR3 spans 13 amino acids. Germline V gene sequence: CDR1 LNHDA, CDR2 SQIVND (reference sequence). V lost 6 bases to trimming and J lost 6 bases; unmatched junction nucleotides: 4. The CDR3 DNA is TGTGCCAGTAGCGGGACAGATTATGAAAAACTGTTTTTT. It specifies CASSGTDYEKLFF.

The J gene is TRBJ1-2, the V gene TRBV5-1, with 7 bases matching TRBD1. Germline V gene lookup returns CDR1 SGHRS and CDR2 YFSETQ. Unmatched junction bases numbered 3, after V lost 0 bases and J lost 7 bases. The CDR3 runs 13 residues. CDR3 nucleotide sequence: TGCGCCAGCAGCTTGGGACAGGGCAGTGGCTACACCTTC. Encoded protein: CASSLGQGSGYTF.

DNA for the CDR3: TGTGCCAGCACCGAAAGCGGGAGGTACAATGAGCAGTTCTTC. It codes for CASTESGRYNEQFF. The chain recombines TRBV6-1 with TRBJ2-1, with 9 bases identical to TRBD2. The CDR3 spans 14 residues. Germline-derived CDR1 and CDR2 are MNHNS and SASEGT. The V gene end was trimmed by 7 bases and the J gene end by 4 bases; junction bases not matched to a gene: 5.

For this clone: This sample also contains other DNA sequences that code for the same CDR3. CDR3 in DNA: TGTGCCAGCAGCGTCACAGGGGTGAACACTGAAGCTTTCTTT. Translation: CASSVTGVNTEAFF. The chain uses TRBV9 and TRBJ1-1, with 7 bases identical to TRBD1. CDR3 size: 14 residues. Germline-derived CDR1 and CDR2 are SGDLS and YYNGEE. Trimming removed 2 bases from V and 0 bases from J; junction bases left unmatched: 1.

This chain links TRBV15 with TRBJ2-5, with D uncertain. Germline CDR1 LNHNV, CDR2 YYDKDF (reference sequence). The CDR3 is 16 residues long. V lost 0 bases and J 5 bases, leaving 16 bases between the germline ends. CDR3 in amino acids: CATSREANSPRETQYF. DNA of the CDR3: TGTGCCACCAGCAGAGAAGCGAACTCCCCCCGGGAGACCCAGTACTTC.

The chain has TRBV6-6 and TRBJ2-5; 8 bases agree with TRBD2. After removal of 7 bases from V and 5 bases from J, the junction contained 12 bases not matched to a gene. This CDR3 is 15 amino acids long. Per the germline V gene, CDR1 is MNHNY and CDR2 is SVGAGI (reference sequence). The CDR3 bases are TGTGCCAGCACCCCGCCGGCGGGGGGATCGGAGACCCAGTACTTC. This encodes CASTPPAGGSETQYF.

The chain couples TRBV6-1 to TRBJ2-7; 9 nucleotides line up with TRBD1. Looked up from germline, CDR1 is MNHNS and CDR2 is SASEGT. Trimming removed 7 bases from V and 4 bases from J; junction bases left unmatched: 8. This CDR3 has 14 amino acids. CDR3 nucleotides: TGTGCCAGCATTCCGGGACAGGGTATTTACGAGCAGTACTTC. It translates to CASIPGQGIYEQYF.

The table lists this clone with a few counts. The CDR3 bases are TGCGCCAGCAGCCAAGATTTAGCGGGGACCGCCTATGGCTACACCTTC. Protein product: CASSQDLAGTAYGYTF. The J gene is TRBJ1-2, the V gene TRBV4-3; a possible D gene is TRBD1 (5 bases). The germline gives CDR1 LGHNA, CDR2 YSLEER. Trimming stripped 0 bases from V and 4 bases from J, with 15 bases between. The CDR3 has 16 residues.

The rearrangement uses TRBV7-9 and TRBJ2-7, with 9 bases fitting TRBD1. This CDR3 contains 15 residues. V lost 2 bases and J lost 3; bases outside the gene matches: 5. Germline CDR1 reads SEHNR; CDR2 reads FQNEAQ (reference sequence). CDR3 sequence: CASSLLGTGYYEQYF. CDR3 in DNA: TGTGCCAGCAGCTTATTGGGGACAGGGTACTACGAGCAGTACTTC. Supplemented by reference TRBV7-9 and TRBJ2-7, the full variable domain reads DTGVSQNPRHKITKRGQNVTFRCDPISEHNRLYWYRQTLGQGPEFLTYFQNEAQLEKSRLLSDRFSAERPKGSFSTLEIQRTEQGDSAMYLCASSLLGTGYYEQYFGPGTRLTVT.

The rearrangement links TRBV28 to TRBJ2-7, with TRBD1 matching over 9 bases. The CDR3 has 15 amino acids. Germline V gene lookup returns CDR1 MDHEN and CDR2 SYDVKM. Losses at the gene ends were 7 bases for V and 2 bases for J; bases not matched to a gene: 9. The CDR3 is CASKIDRGFTYEQYF. CDR3 DNA: TGTGCCAGCAAGATAGACAGGGGGTTTACCTACGAGCAGTACTTC.

The J gene is TRBJ1-4, the V gene TRBV2; D unresolved. V was trimmed by 5 bases and J by 8 bases, leaving 18 bases between them. This CDR3 is built from 15 residues. Per the germline V gene, CDR1 is SNHLY and CDR2 is FYNNEI. The CDR3 bases are TGTGCCAGCAGTATGATCATAACCGAGAAAGAAAAACTGTTTTTT. Translation gives CASSMIITEKEKLFF. The variable domain in full, completed from reference TRBV2 and TRBJ1-4, reads EPEVTQTPSHQVTQMGQEVILRCVPISNHLYFYWYRQILGQKVEFLVSFYNNEISEKSEIFDDQFSVERPDGSNFTLKIRSTKLEDSAMYFCASSMIITEKEKLFFGSGTQLSVL.

This clone was picked up a small number of times. The V call is TRBV6-4, the J call TRBJ1-4; 8 positions agree with TRBD1. This CDR3 is 17 amino acids long. CDR1 MRHNA and CDR2 SNTAGT come from the germline V gene. The trim removed 2 bases at V and 6 bases at J, leaving 11 bases unmatched. The CDR3 DNA follows: TGTGCCAGCAGTGACGGGGACAGGAAGATTATTGATGAAAAACTGTTTTTT. Encoded protein: CASSDGDRKIIDEKLFF.

V and J are TRBV7-2 and TRBJ1-6, with 12 bases lining up with TRBD1. Germline V gene lookup returns CDR1 SGHTA and CDR2 FQGNSA. With 5 bases clipped from V and 4 bases from J, the junction kept 9 bases outside the gene matches. This CDR3 has 18 residues. The CDR3 DNA reads as TGTGCCAGCAGCGGCGGGACAGGGGGCGCCGGATATAATTCACCCCTCCACTTT. Translation gives CASSGGTGGAGYNSPLHF.

The chain couples TRBV11-2 to TRBJ2-5; 7 bases agree with TRBD1. With V trimmed by 1 base and J by 1 base, 3 bases remained unmatched. The CDR3 is 15 residues long. CDR1 is SGHAT and CDR2 is FQNNGV in the germline V gene. The CDR3 DNA follows: TGTGCCAGCAGCTTAGCAGACAGGGCCCAAGAGACCCAGTACTTC. Amino acid sequence: CASSLADRAQETQYF.

The rearrangement joins TRBV7-9 to TRBJ1-1; D is unresolved. Per the germline V gene, CDR1 is SEHNR and CDR2 is FQNEAQ (reference sequence). V gave up 1 base and J gave up 3 bases, with 12 bases separating them. This CDR3 comprises 15 residues. The CDR3 reads CASSLETTAYTEAFF. CDR3 DNA: TGTGCCAGCAGCTTAGAGACGACTGCGTACACTGAAGCTTTCTTT.

This clone was found a few times. The junction differs from germline at one of its ends, possibly a read error. This chain links TRBV7-9 with TRBJ1-4; D is perhaps TRBD1 (5 bases). The CDR3 extends over 18 amino acids. CDR1 and CDR2 (germline): SEHNR, FQNEAQ (reference sequence). The chain's CDR3 is CSSSLWEGLGGWEEKLFF. The CDR3 bases are TGTTCCAGCAGCTTATGGGAAGGTCTCGGGGGATGGGAAGAAAAACTGTTTTTT.

The CDR3 spells CASSDTGLGNTIYF. The DNA for the CDR3 is TGTGCCAGCAGCGACACAGGTTTGGGAAACACCATATATTTT. This rearrangement joins TRBV9 to TRBJ1-3, with D possibly matching TRBD1 (5 bases). The CDR3 is 14 residues long. Deletions cut 3 bases from V and 4 bases from J, with 11 bases between. CDR1 and CDR2 from the germline V gene are SGDLS and YYNGEE.

The CDR3 is CASSLSTGKNIQYF. CDR3 coding DNA: TGTGCCAGCAGTTTGTCGACCGGGAAAAACATTCAGTACTTC. The chain combines TRBV28 with TRBJ2-4; no definite D call. V was cut by 3 bases and J by 4 bases, with 10 bases left in between. The V gene's germline CDR1 is MDHEN and CDR2 SYDVKM. CDR3 length: 14 residues.

The chain uses TRBV7-2 and TRBJ2-7; the match to TRBD1 covers 9 bases. The V segment lost 5 bases and the J segment 5 bases; nucleotides outside the gene matches: 10. This CDR3 region has 15 residues. Germline CDR1 is SGHTA and CDR2 is FQGNSA. DNA for the CDR3: TGTGCCAGCAGCCCAAGGGACAGGGAGAGAGACGAGCAGTACTTC. It specifies CASSPRDRERDEQYF.

With respect to this clone: At one end, the junction sequence differs from germline, possibly due to a read error. The V gene is TRBV30, the J gene TRBJ2-7; 9 bases agree with TRBD1. This CDR3 contains 16 residues. Germline CDR1 is GTSNPN and CDR2 is SVGIG (reference sequence). CDR3 loop: CAWEKKGTGSRYGQYF. For the CDR3, the DNA is TGTGCCTGGGAGAAAAAGGGGACAGGGAGTCGGTACGGGCAGTACTTC.

This clone was detected only a few times. This chain joins TRBV27 and TRBJ1-4; D is ambiguous. The CDR3 is 12 amino acids. V was cut by 6 bases and J by 10 bases, with 12 bases left in between. The germline V gene encodes CDR1 MNHEY and CDR2 SMNVEV (reference sequence). Here the CDR3 reads CASRRHGGKLFF. CDR3 bases: TGTGCCAGCAGAAGACACGGAGGAAAACTGTTTTTT. Together with reference TRBV27 and TRBJ1-4, the CDR3 gives the full variable domain: EAQVTQNPRYLITVTGKKLTVTCSQNMNHEYMSWYRQDPGLGLRQIYYSMNVEVTDKGDVPEGYKVSRKEKRNFPLILESPSPNQTSLYFCASRRHGGKLFFGSGTQLSVL.

This clone was picked up a small number of times. V gene TRBV30 combines with J gene TRBJ2-1; TRBD2 matches at 10 bases. This CDR3 has 14 amino acids. Germline V lookup: CDR1 GTSNPN, CDR2 SVGIG (reference sequence). After removal of 6 bases from V and 1 base from J, the junction contained 3 bases not matched to a gene. CDR3 amino acids: CACTSGTSYNEQFF. CDR3 nucleotide sequence: TGTGCCTGCACTAGCGGGACATCCTACAATGAGCAGTTCTTC.

On this clone: This sample includes further DNA sequences coding for the same CDR3. The genes are TRBV30 and TRBJ1-1; weak D call: TRBD1 (5 bases). The germline CDR1 and CDR2 sequences are GTSNPN and SVGIG (reference sequence). Trimming stripped 0 bases from V and 1 base from J, with 6 bases between. The CDR3 totals 13 residues. The CDR3 bases are TGTGCCTGGAGTGTGGGGGGGAACACTGAAGCTTTCTTT. Translated, it gives CAWSVGGNTEAFF. The variable domain in full, completed from reference TRBV30 and TRBJ1-1, reads SQTIHQWPATLVQPVGSPLSLECTVEGTSNPNLYWYRQAAGRGLQLLFYSVGIGQISSEVPQNLSASRPQDRQFILSSKKLLLSDSGFYLCAWSVGGNTEAFFGQGTRLTVV.

The rearrangement links TRBV6-5 to TRBJ2-7; TRBD1 matches 7 bases. There are 14 residues in the CDR3. Germline V lookup: CDR1 MNHEY, CDR2 SVGAGI. V shed 5 bases, J shed 4 bases, and the junction held 8 bases outside the gene matches. The CDR3 reads CASSMRQGPYEQYF. Written as DNA, the CDR3 is TGTGCCAGCAGTATGAGACAGGGCCCTTACGAGCAGTACTTC.